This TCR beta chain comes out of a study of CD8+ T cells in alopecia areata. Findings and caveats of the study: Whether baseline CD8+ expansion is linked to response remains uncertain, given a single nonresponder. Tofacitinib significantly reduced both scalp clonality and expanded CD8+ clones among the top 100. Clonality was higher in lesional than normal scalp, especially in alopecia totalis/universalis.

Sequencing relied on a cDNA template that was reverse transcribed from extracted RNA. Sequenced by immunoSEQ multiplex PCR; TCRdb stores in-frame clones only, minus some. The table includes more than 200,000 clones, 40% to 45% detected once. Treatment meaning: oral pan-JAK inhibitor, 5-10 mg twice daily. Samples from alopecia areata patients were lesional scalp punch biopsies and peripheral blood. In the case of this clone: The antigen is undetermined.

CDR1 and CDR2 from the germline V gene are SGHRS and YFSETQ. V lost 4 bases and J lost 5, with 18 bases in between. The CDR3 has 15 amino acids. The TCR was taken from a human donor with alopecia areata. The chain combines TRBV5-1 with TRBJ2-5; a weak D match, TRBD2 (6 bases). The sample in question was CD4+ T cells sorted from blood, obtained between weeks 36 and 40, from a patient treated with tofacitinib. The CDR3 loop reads CASSPSGTAGETQYF. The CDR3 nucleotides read TGCGCCAGCAGCCCATCCGGGACGGCGGGGGAGACCCAGTACTTC.